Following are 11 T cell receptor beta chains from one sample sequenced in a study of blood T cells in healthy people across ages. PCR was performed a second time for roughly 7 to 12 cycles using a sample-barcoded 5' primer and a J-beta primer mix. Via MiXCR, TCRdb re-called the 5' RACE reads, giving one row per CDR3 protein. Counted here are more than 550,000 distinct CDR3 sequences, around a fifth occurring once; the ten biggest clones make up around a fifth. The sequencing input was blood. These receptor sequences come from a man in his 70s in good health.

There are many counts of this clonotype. The CDR3 protein is CSVEGFSGEQYV. The CDR3 DNA reads TGCAGCGTTGAAGGGTTCAGCGGGGAGCAGTACGTC. V usage is TRBV29-1 and J usage is TRBJ2-7, with a tentative D call TRBD2 (6 bases). V was clipped by 1 base and J by 7 bases, with 11 bases between them. Germline V gives CDR1 SQVTM, CDR2 ANQGSEA. The CDR3 sequence is 12 residues long.

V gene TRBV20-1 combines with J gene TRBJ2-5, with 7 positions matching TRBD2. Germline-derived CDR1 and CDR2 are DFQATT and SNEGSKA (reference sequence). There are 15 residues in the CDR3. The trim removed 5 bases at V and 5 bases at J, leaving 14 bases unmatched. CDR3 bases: TGCAGTGCTTTCCTCGAGGGAGGGCCCTTGGAGACCCAGTACTTC. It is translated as CSAFLEGGPLETQYF.

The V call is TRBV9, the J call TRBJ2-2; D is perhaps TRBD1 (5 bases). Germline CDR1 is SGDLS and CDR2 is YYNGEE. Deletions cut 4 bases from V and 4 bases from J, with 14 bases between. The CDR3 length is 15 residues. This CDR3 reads CASSSLTGTTGELFF. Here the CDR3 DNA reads TGTGCCAGCAGCTCCCTAACAGGTACCACCGGGGAGCTGTTTTTT.

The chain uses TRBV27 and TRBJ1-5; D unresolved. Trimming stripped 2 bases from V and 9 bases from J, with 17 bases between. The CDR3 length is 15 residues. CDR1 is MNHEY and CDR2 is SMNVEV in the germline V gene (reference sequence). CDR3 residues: CASSLIPGPYRPQHF. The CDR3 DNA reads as TGTGCCAGCAGTTTAATCCCCGGCCCTTATCGGCCCCAGCATTTT.

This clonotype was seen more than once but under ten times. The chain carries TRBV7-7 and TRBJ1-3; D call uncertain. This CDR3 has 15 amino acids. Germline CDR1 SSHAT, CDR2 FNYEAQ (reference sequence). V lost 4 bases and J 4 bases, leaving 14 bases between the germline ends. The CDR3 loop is CASSSSPGGGNTIYF. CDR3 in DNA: TGTGCCAGCAGCTCTAGTCCGGGAGGAGGAAACACCATATATTTT.

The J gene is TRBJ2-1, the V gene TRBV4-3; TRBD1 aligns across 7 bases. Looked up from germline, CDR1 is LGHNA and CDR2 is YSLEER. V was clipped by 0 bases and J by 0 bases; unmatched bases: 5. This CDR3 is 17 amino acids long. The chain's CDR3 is CASSQDGTVSSYNEQFF. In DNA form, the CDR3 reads TGCGCCAGCAGCCAAGATGGGACAGTTAGCTCCTACAATGAGCAGTTCTTC.

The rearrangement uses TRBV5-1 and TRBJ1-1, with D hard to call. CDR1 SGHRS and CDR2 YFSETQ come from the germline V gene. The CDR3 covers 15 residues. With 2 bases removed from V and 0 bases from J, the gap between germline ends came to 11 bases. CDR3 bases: TGCGCCAGCAGCTTAACTACAAGCATGAACACTGAAGCTTTCTTT. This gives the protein CASSLTTSMNTEAFF.

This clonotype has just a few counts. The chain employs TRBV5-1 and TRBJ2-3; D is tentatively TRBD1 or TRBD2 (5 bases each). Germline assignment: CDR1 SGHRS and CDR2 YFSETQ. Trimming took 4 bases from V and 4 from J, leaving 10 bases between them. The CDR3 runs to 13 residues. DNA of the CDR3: TGCGCCAGCAGCGCAAGGGACCCAGATACGCAGTATTTT. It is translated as CASSARDPDTQYF.

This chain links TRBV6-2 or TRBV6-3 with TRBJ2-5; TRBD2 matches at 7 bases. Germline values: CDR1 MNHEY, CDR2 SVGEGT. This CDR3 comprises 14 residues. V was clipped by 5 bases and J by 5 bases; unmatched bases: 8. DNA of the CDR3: TGTGCCAGCAGTGGACTAGTGTTTCTGGAGACCCAGTACTTC. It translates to CASSGLVFLETQYF.

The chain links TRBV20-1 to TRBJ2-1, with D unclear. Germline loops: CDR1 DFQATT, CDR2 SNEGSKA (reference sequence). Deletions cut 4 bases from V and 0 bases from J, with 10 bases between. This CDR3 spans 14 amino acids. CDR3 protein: CSATLASSYNEQFF. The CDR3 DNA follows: TGCAGTGCTACCTTGGCAAGCTCCTACAATGAGCAGTTCTTC.

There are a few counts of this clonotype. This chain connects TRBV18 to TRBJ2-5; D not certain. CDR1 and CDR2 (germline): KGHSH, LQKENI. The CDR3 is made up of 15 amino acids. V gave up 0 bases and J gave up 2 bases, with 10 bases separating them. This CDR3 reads CASSPPKTNQETQYF. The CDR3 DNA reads TGTGCCAGCTCACCACCGAAGACGAATCAAGAGACCCAGTACTTC. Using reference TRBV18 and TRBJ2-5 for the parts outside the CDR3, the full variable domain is NAGVMQNPRHLVRRRGQEARLRCSPMKGHSHVYWYRQLPEEGLKFMVYLQKENIIDESGMPKERFSAEFPKEGPSILRIQQVVRGDSAAYFCASSPPKTNQETQYFGPGTRLLVL.